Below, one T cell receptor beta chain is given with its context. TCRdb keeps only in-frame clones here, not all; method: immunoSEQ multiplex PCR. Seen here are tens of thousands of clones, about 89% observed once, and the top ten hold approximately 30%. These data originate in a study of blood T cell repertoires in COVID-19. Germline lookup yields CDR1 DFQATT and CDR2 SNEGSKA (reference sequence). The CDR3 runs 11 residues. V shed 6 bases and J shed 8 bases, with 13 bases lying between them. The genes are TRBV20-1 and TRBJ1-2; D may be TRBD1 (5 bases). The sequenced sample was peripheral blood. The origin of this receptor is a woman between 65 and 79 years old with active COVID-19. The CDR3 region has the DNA TGCAGTGCAGAAGGGGCGGGAGGCTACACCTTC. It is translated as CSAEGAGGYTF.